A selection of T cell receptor beta chains follows, all from one sample in a study of T cell responses to AZD1222 COVID-19 vaccine. The repertoire was sequenced with immunoSEQ multiplex PCR; TCRdb's copy has only in-frame clones and lacks some. The repertoire holds around 140,000 clones, with 91% as singletons. The sample in question was peripheral blood, obtained on day 0 of AZD1222 vaccination. The receptors here all came from an adult in good health. Both conserved end residues are part of each CDR3. The D gene is left open where the match is weak. Clone size, where shown, is once, few, many, or a class for clones that have expanded.

j_gene | abundance | v_gene | d_gene | CDR3aa | CDR3nt
TRBJ2-2 | once | TRBV19 | TRBD2 | CASSILTSGPWNTGELFF | TGTGCCAGTAGTATTCTGACTAGCGGACCTTGGAACACCGGGGAGCTGTTTTTT
TRBJ2-7 | NA | TRBV12-3/TRBV12-4 | NA | CASKTSYSYEQYF | TGTGCCAGCAAGACCAGCTACTCCTACGAGCAGTACTTC
TRBJ2-2 | NA | TRBV2 | TRBD1 | CASRGGSQGVHTGELFF | TGTGCCAGCAGGGGTGGGTCCCAGGGGGTTCACACCGGGGAGCTGTTTTTT
TRBJ1-5 | NA | TRBV28 | TRBD1 | CASRRGQLDQPQHF | TGTGCCAGCAGGAGGGGGCAGCTGGATCAGCCCCAGCATTTT
TRBJ1-1 | NA | TRBV28 | TRBD1 | CASSPNRQGMMAFF | TGTGCCAGCAGTCCCAACCGACAGGGAATGATGGCTTTCTTT
TRBJ2-3 | once | TRBV5-4 | NA | CASSLEGGGVTQDTQYF | TGTGCCAGCAGCTTGGAAGGAGGCGGGGTTACACAAGATACGCAGTATTTT
TRBJ1-2 | NA | TRBV7-2 | TRBD1 | CASSSGGAYGYTF | TGTGCCAGCAGTTCAGGGGGCGCCTATGGCTACACCTTC
TRBJ1-6 | NA | TRBV28 | NA | CASSYSYNSPLHF | TGTGCCAGCAGTTACTCCTATAATTCACCCCTCCACTTT
TRBJ2-1 | NA | TRBV7-8 | NA | CASSYGASSYNEQFF | TGTGCCAGCTCTTACGGGGCTAGCTCCTACAATGAGCAGTTCTTC
TRBJ2-7 | NA | TRBV7-2 | NA | CASSSNAGNSYEQYF | TGTGCCAGCAGCTCCAACGCAGGAAATTCCTACGAGCAGTACTTC
TRBJ2-3 | NA | TRBV11-1 | NA | CASSSSFGGADTQYF | TGTGCCAGCAGCTCCTCCTTCGGGGGCGCAGATACGCAGTATTTT
TRBJ2-7 | NA | TRBV29-1 | NA | CSVEDGRKASYEQYF | TGCAGCGTTGAAGACGGCAGAAAAGCGAGCTACGAGCAGTACTTC
TRBJ2-1 | NA | TRBV2 | NA | CATFSVPYNEQFF | TGTGCCACATTTAGCGTCCCCTACAATGAGCAGTTCTTC
TRBJ2-2 | once | TRBV11-2 | NA | CASSFRTPELFF | TGTGCCAGCAGCTTCCGGACCCCGGAGCTGTTTTTT
TRBJ2-3 | NA | TRBV24-1 | TRBD1 | CATADRVTDTQYF | TGTGCCACCGCGGACAGGGTAACAGATACGCAGTATTTT
TRBJ1-5 | NA | TRBV9 | TRBD1 | CASSPTGGNQPQHF | TGTGCCAGCAGCCCGACAGGGGGCAATCAGCCCCAGCATTTT
TRBJ2-7 | NA | TRBV7-9 | NA | CASSSAQGLLSYEQYF | TGTGCCAGCAGCTCCGCCCAGGGGTTACTCTCCTACGAGCAGTACTTC
TRBJ1-5 | NA | TRBV6-5 | NA | CASARDPYSNQPQHF | TGTGCCAGTGCCCGGGACCCTTATAGCAATCAGCCCCAGCATTTT
TRBJ1-1 | NA | TRBV10-3 | NA | CAISGPTEAFF | TGTGCCATCAGTGGCCCGACTGAAGCTTTCTTT
TRBJ2-7 | NA | TRBV7-2 | NA | CASSLRQGSSYEQYF | TGTGCCAGCAGCTTAAGGCAGGGCAGCTCCTACGAGCAGTACTTC
TRBJ2-7 | NA | TRBV7-2 | NA | CASSLIGGESYEQYF | TGTGCCAGCAGCTTAATCGGCGGGGAGTCCTACGAGCAGTACTTC
TRBJ1-5 | NA | TRBV19 | NA | CASSPSGGNQPQHF | TGTGCCAGTAGTCCCTCGGGGGGGAATCAGCCCCAGCATTTT
TRBJ1-1 | NA | TRBV11-2 | NA | CASSLPGEAFF | TGTGCCAGCAGCTTACCCGGGGAAGCTTTCTTT
TRBJ1-1 | NA | TRBV27 | NA | CASSRGPFMNTEAFF | TGTGCCAGCAGTCGGGGCCCGTTCATGAACACTGAAGCTTTCTTT
TRBJ1-6 | NA | TRBV7-2 | TRBD1 | CASSLRDRANSPLHF | TGTGCCAGCAGCTTGAGGGACAGAGCTAATTCACCCCTCCACTTT
TRBJ1-2 | NA | TRBV3-1/TRBV3-2 | NA | CASSQGVPCFLNYGYTF | TGTGCCAGCAGCCAAGGCGTTCCATGTTTCCTGAACTATGGCTACACCTTC
TRBJ1-4 | NA | TRBV5-1 | NA | CASSQIGAEKLFF | TGCGCCAGCAGCCAAATAGGGGCAGAAAAACTGTTTTTT
TRBJ2-6 | NA | TRBV7-9 | NA | CASSGPGTGGANVLTF | TGTGCCAGCAGCGGCCCCGGCACCGGGGGGGCCAACGTCCTGACTTTC
TRBJ2-7 | NA | TRBV12-5 | NA | CASGLGQASMGEQYF | TGTGCTAGTGGTTTGGGACAGGCGTCGATGGGGGAGCAGTACTTC
TRBJ1-2 | NA | TRBV10-2 | NA | CASGSLDRPGYTF | TGCGCCAGCGGGAGTCTCGATAGGCCTGGCTACACCTTC
TRBJ1-1 | NA | TRBV6-2/TRBV6-3 | NA | CASSYSVTEAFF | TGTGCCAGCAGTTACTCGGTGACCGAAGCTTTCTTT
TRBJ1-6 | NA | TRBV11-2 | NA | CASSLIQGLDSPLHF | TGTGCCAGCAGCCTAATACAGGGACTGGATTCACCCCTCCACTTT
TRBJ2-7 | NA | TRBV2 | TRBD2 | CASSEETSELSYEQYF | TGTGCCAGCAGTGAGGAGACTAGCGAACTGTCCTACGAGCAGTACTTC
TRBJ2-3 | NA | TRBV27 | NA | CASSPGTSLTDTQYF | TGTGCCAGCAGCCCCGGGACCTCACTAACAGATACGCAGTATTTT
TRBJ2-1 | NA | TRBV7-9 | NA | CASREDNEQFF | TGTGCCAGCAGGGAGGACAATGAGCAGTTCTTC
TRBJ2-2 | NA | TRBV19 | NA | CASSIRVSGELFF | TGTGCCAGTAGTATCAGAGTATCCGGGGAGCTGTTTTTT
TRBJ1-1 | NA | TRBV28 | NA | CASSLWDSDMNTEAFF | TGTGCCAGCAGTTTATGGGACAGTGACATGAACACTGAAGCTTTCTTT
TRBJ2-1 | NA | TRBV30 | TRBD2 | CAWSAGRTSGTFYNEQFF | TGTGCCTGGAGTGCTGGAAGGACTAGCGGGACGTTCTACAATGAGCAGTTCTTC
TRBJ2-1 | NA | TRBV20-1 | NA | CSASENQGGGNEQFF | TGCAGTGCTAGTGAGAACCAAGGGGGGGGCAATGAGCAGTTCTTC
TRBJ2-1 | NA | TRBV10-3 | NA | CAIAFVGPTSYNEQFF | TGTGCCATTGCCTTTGTAGGGCCGACCTCCTACAATGAGCAGTTCTTC
TRBJ2-3 | NA | TRBV7-2 | TRBD2 | CASSPGLASSDTQYF | TGTGCCAGCAGCCCCGGACTAGCTAGTTCAGATACGCAGTATTTT
TRBJ1-1 | NA | TRBV12-5 | NA | CASGLVVTRNTEAFF | TGTGCTAGTGGTTTGGTAGTGACACGGAACACTGAAGCTTTCTTT
TRBJ1-3 | few | TRBV15 | NA | CATSREQGQGSGNTIYF | TGTGCCACCAGCAGAGAGCAGGGGCAGGGGAGTGGAAACACCATATATTTT
TRBJ2-7 | once | TRBV7-2 | NA | CASSFGVLADQEQYF | TGTGCCAGCAGCTTCGGGGTGTTGGCGGACCAAGAGCAGTACTTC
TRBJ2-7 | many | TRBV6-2/TRBV6-3 | NA | CASSYQWDPYEQYF | TGTGCCAGCAGTTACCAGTGGGACCCCTACGAGCAGTACTTC
TRBJ1-2 | once | TRBV7-9 | NA | CASSAATAADGYTF | TGTGCCAGCAGCGCAGCCACGGCCGCAGATGGCTACACCTTC
TRBJ2-2 | NA | TRBV2 | NA | CASSELPRTGELFF | TGTGCCAGCAGTGAACTCCCCCGGACCGGGGAGCTGTTTTTT
TRBJ2-3 | NA | TRBV6-2/TRBV6-3 | TRBD1 | CASSRRDSKSDTQYF | TGTGCCAGCAGTCGCCGGGACAGTAAGTCAGATACGCAGTATTTT
TRBJ1-1 | NA | TRBV28 | NA | CASRAPLTAQNTEAFF | TGTGCCAGCAGGGCCCCGTTGACCGCGCAAAACACTGAAGCTTTCTTT
TRBJ1-6 | NA | TRBV2 | TRBD1 | CARSVGQGNSPLHF | TGTGCCCGATCTGTGGGACAGGGAAATTCACCCCTCCACTTT
TRBJ2-1 | NA | TRBV7-2 | TRBD2 | CASSLSTSGRNNEQFF | TGTGCCAGCAGCCTGAGTACTAGCGGGAGGAACAATGAGCAGTTCTTC
TRBJ1-2 | NA | TRBV5-6 | NA | CASRRGTTYGYTF | TGTGCCAGCAGACGCGGGACTACATATGGCTACACCTTC
TRBJ2-3 | NA | TRBV19 | NA | CASSSAGSIDTQYF | TGTGCCAGTAGTTCGGCGGGATCCATAGATACGCAGTATTTT
TRBJ2-7 | NA | TRBV19 | NA | CASSIEKRVGTNEQYF | TGTGCCAGTAGTATAGAAAAAAGGGTCGGTACCAACGAGCAGTACTTC
TRBJ2-1 | NA | TRBV27 | TRBD2 | CASSFLTSGAYNEQFF | TGTGCCAGCAGTTTCTTGACTAGCGGGGCATACAATGAGCAGTTCTTC
TRBJ2-7 | NA | TRBV19 | NA | CASSLDRGLSYEQYF | TGTGCCAGTAGTCTTGATCGCGGACTGAGCTACGAGCAGTACTTC
TRBJ1-6 | once | TRBV28 | NA | CASSPYTDSPLHF | TGTGCCAGCAGTCCGTACACAGATTCACCCCTCCACTTT
TRBJ2-1 | NA | TRBV3-1/TRBV3-2 | TRBD2 | CASRGTSGGGYNEQFF | TGTGCCAGCAGAGGGACTAGCGGGGGGGGATACAATGAGCAGTTCTTC
TRBJ2-7 | NA | TRBV7-3 | NA | CASSLTGTTTYEQYF | TGTGCCAGCAGCCTCACCGGGACAACTACCTACGAGCAGTACTTC
TRBJ1-2 | NA | TRBV7-8 | TRBD1 | CASSLDRVTKGYTF | TGTGCCAGCAGCTTGGACAGGGTAACTAAGGGCTACACCTTC